These 6 T cell receptor beta chains originate from one sample sequenced in a study of T cells in women clearing cervical HPV infection. Produced via immunoSEQ multiplex PCR; TCRdb's table is partial and in-frame only. Here the sample table reports more than 20,000 clones. The material sequenced was blood buffy coat. The receptors stem from a woman between 18 and 70 years old with a cervical HPV16 infection that either progressed to CIN3+ or cleared (not recorded which).

Note on this clone: The CDR3 end is not reached by the read, which stops 3 residues before it; the germline J gene fills it in. The chain is built from TRBV20-1 and TRBJ2-3, with D perhaps TRBD1 or TRBD2 (5 bases each). Germline V gene sequence: CDR1 DFQATT, CDR2 SNEGSKA (reference sequence). The CDR3 is 16 amino acids. Trimming took off 2 bases at V and 0 bases at J, with 15 bases between the two ends. The part of the CDR3 DNA that was read is TGCAGTGCTAGATCGGAGGTCCAGGGTAGCACAGATACG. Amino acid sequence: CSARSEVQGSTDT. The whole CDR3 protein reads CSARSEVQGSTDTQYF.

As concerns this clone: The CDR3 end falls 3 residues outside the read, so it is completed with the germline J gene. The V and J genes are TRBV28 and TRBJ2-5; weak D call: TRBD2 (5 bases). The V gene lost 2 bases and the J gene lost 4 bases, with 5 bases spanning the gap. The CDR3 runs to 12 residues. Germline V gene data show CDR1 as MDHEN and CDR2 as SYDVKM. The CDR3 bases that were read are TGTGCCAGCAGTTTACGGGGAGAGACC. Protein: CASSLRGET. The CDR3 in full is CASSLRGETQYF. The whole variable domain, filled in from reference TRBV28 and TRBJ2-5, reads DVKVTQSSRYLVKRTGEKVFLECVQDMDHENMFWYRQDPGLGLRLIYFSYDVKMKEKGDIPEGYSVSREKKERFSLILESASTNQTSMYLCASSLRGETQYFGPGTRLLVL.

On this clone itself: With the read ending 3 residues before the CDR3 end, the germline J gene is used to fill in that end. J is TRBJ2-3 and V is TRBV7-9; a weak D match, TRBD1 (5 bases). The CDR3 is 14 amino acids. CDR1 is SEHNR, CDR2 FQNEAQ, per germline (reference sequence). CDR3 in amino acids: CASSLASGIETQYF. The sequenced part of the CDR3 DNA is TGTGCCAGCAGCTTAGCATCAGGGATCGAGACG. The full variable domain, in which reference TRBV7-9 and TRBJ2-3 provide the parts outside the CDR3, is DTGVSQNPRHKITKRGQNVTFRCDPISEHNRLYWYRQTLGQGPEFLTYFQNEAQLEKSRLLSDRFSAERPKGSFSTLEIQRTEQGDSAMYLCASSLASGIETQYFGPGTRLTVL.

To note about this clone: The read ends 3 residues shy of where the CDR3 ends; the end is completed using the germline J gene. The chain recombines TRBV7-2 with TRBJ2-3; D possibly corresponds to TRBD1 (5 bases). The CDR3 loop spans 15 amino acids. Trimming removed 2 bases from V and 1 base from J, with 10 bases in between. Germline V gene lookup returns CDR1 SGHTA and CDR2 FQGNSA. CDR3 in amino acids: CASSLPLTGTDTQYF. The sequenced CDR3 bases are TGTGCCAGCAGCTTACCATTGACAGGCACAGATACG.

Worth noting for this clone: The read ends 3 residues before the CDR3 terminus; that terminus is restored from the germline J gene. This chain uses TRBV11-3 with TRBJ2-7; 9 bases fit TRBD2. J lost 4 bases, V lost 4 bases, and 5 bases had no gene match. CDR3 length: 14 residues. Germline CDR1 and CDR2: SGHNT and YENEEA. Incomplete CDR3 DNA: TGTGCCAGCAGCTCGGGACTAGCTATGTACGAG. Its protein product is CASSSGLAMYE. The whole CDR3 protein reads CASSSGLAMYEQYF.

In regard to this clone: The DNA ends 3 residues before the CDR3 does, and the rest of the CDR3 is filled in from the germline J gene. The chain employs TRBV5-8 and TRBJ1-5; weak D call: TRBD1 (5 bases). Trimming shortened V by 4 bases and J by 3 bases, and 14 bases separated the two germline ends. Looked up from germline, CDR1 is SGHTS and CDR2 is YDEGEE. The CDR3 sequence is 15 residues long. CDR3 DNA, as far as it was read: TGTGCCAGCAGCACCAGGCAGACAGACAATCAGCCC. Translated: CASSTRQTDNQP. The CDR3 in its entirety is CASSTRQTDNQPQHF.